This is a list of T cell receptor beta chains from one sample in a study of blood T cells in healthy people across ages. In TCRdb, the 5' RACE reads were re-called with MiXCR into one record per CDR3 protein. The sample yields hundreds of thousands of distinct CDR3 sequences, about 61% seen once. Specimen: blood. These receptors were taken from a middle-aged man in good health. Each CDR3 is given with its conserved first and last residue. D genes are given only for firm matches. Not all rows give a size; the values are once, few, many and, for expanded clones, a class.

d_gene: TRBD1
abundance: .
j_gene: TRBJ2-5
v_gene: TRBV20-1
CDR3nt: TGCAGTGCTAGAGACGGACAGGGGGCGGGTGAGACCCAGTACTTC
CDR3aa: CSARDGQGAGETQYF

d_gene: .
abundance: .
j_gene: TRBJ2-7
v_gene: TRBV12-3/TRBV12-4
CDR3nt: TGTGCCAGCAGTTTAAGCTTTGGGGAGCAGTACTTC
CDR3aa: CASSLSFGEQYF

d_gene: .
abundance: .
j_gene: TRBJ2-7
v_gene: TRBV7-2
CDR3nt: TGTGCCAGCAGCTTAGGGGGTACAGCCTACGAGCAGTACTTC
CDR3aa: CASSLGGTAYEQYF

d_gene: TRBD2
abundance: .
j_gene: TRBJ2-1
v_gene: TRBV4-2
CDR3nt: TGTGCCAGCAGCCAAGGGCCGGGACTAGACAATGAGCAGTTCTTC
CDR3aa: CASSQGPGLDNEQFF

d_gene: .
abundance: .
j_gene: TRBJ1-2
v_gene: TRBV4-2
CDR3nt: TGTGCCAGCAGCCAAGAAAGGAGTTCGGGCTATGGCTACACCTTC
CDR3aa: CASSQERSSGYGYTF

d_gene: .
abundance: .
j_gene: TRBJ1-1
v_gene: TRBV5-4
CDR3nt: TGTGCCAGCAGCTTGGAGATCGGCCGCAGGAACACTGAAGCTTTCTTT
CDR3aa: CASSLEIGRRNTEAFF

d_gene: TRBD2
abundance: .
j_gene: TRBJ2-3
v_gene: TRBV28
CDR3nt: TGTGCCAGCAGTTTAAGAGGCGGGAGGGCCACGGATACGCAGTATTTT
CDR3aa: CASSLRGGRATDTQYF

d_gene: .
abundance: few
j_gene: TRBJ2-5
v_gene: TRBV28
CDR3nt: TGTGCCAGCAGTTTAATGGCGAGGGGTTCGGAGACCCAGTACTTC
CDR3aa: CASSLMARGSETQYF

d_gene: TRBD2
abundance: .
j_gene: TRBJ2-1
v_gene: TRBV29-1
CDR3nt: TGCAGCGTTGGGACTAGCGGGGGGGCGTGGGATGAGCAGTTCTTC
CDR3aa: CSVGTSGGAWDEQFF

d_gene: TRBD2
abundance: once
j_gene: TRBJ2-5
v_gene: TRBV3-1
CDR3nt: TGTGCCAGCAGCCTTGACGCGGCTAGCGGGAGGCAGTACTTC
CDR3aa: CASSLDAASGRQYF

d_gene: .
abundance: many
j_gene: TRBJ2-3
v_gene: TRBV7-7
CDR3nt: TGTGCCAGCAGCTTAGGGCGCACAGATACGCAGTATTTT
CDR3aa: CASSLGRTDTQYF

d_gene: .
abundance: .
j_gene: TRBJ1-2
v_gene: TRBV25-1
CDR3nt: TGTGCCAGCAGTGAATTTCCGCTGATCCCCCCTGGAGGGGGCTACACCTTC
CDR3aa: CASSEFPLIPPGGGYTF

d_gene: .
abundance: .
j_gene: TRBJ2-7
v_gene: TRBV3-1
CDR3nt: TGTGCCAGCAGCCAGAAACCGGGACAGGATACTCGGGAGGGCCGCAACGAGCAGTACTTC
CDR3aa: CASSQKPGQDTREGRNEQYF

d_gene: .
abundance: .
j_gene: TRBJ1-1
v_gene: TRBV9
CDR3nt: TGTGCCAGCAGCGTCGACTTACAGGCGAACACTGAAGCTTTCTTT
CDR3aa: CASSVDLQANTEAFF

d_gene: .
abundance: few
j_gene: TRBJ2-5
v_gene: TRBV12-3/TRBV12-4
CDR3nt: TGTGCCAGCAGTCTCGAATCAGGGTACCAAGAGACCCAGTACTTC
CDR3aa: CASSLESGYQETQYF

d_gene: .
abundance: .
j_gene: TRBJ2-5
v_gene: TRBV5-1
CDR3nt: TGCGCCAGCAGCTTCCAGACGGGCCTACTCCAAGAGACCCAGTACTTC
CDR3aa: CASSFQTGLLQETQYF

d_gene: TRBD2
abundance: many
j_gene: TRBJ2-1
v_gene: TRBV5-1
CDR3nt: TGCGCCAGCAGCCCGGGACTAGCGGGGGCCCGCTCCTACAATGAGCAGTTCTTC
CDR3aa: CASSPGLAGARSYNEQFF

d_gene: .
abundance: .
j_gene: TRBJ2-3
v_gene: TRBV5-1
CDR3nt: TGCGCCAGCAGCTTGGACGGCGGGGACGGCGCAGATACGCAGTATTTT
CDR3aa: CASSLDGGDGADTQYF